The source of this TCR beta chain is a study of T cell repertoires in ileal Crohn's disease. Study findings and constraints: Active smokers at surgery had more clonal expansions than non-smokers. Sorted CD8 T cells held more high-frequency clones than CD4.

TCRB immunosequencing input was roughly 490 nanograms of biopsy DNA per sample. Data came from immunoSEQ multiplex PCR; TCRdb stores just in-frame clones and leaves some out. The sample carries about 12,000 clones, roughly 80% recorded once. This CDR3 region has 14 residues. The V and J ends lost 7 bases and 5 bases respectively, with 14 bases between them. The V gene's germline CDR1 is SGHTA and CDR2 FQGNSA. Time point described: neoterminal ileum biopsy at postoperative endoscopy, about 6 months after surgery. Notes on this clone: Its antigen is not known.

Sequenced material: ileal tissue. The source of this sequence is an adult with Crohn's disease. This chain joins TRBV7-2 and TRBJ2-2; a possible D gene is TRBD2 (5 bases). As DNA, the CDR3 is TGTGCCAGCACCGGAATAGCGTCTACCGGGGAGCTGTTTTTT. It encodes CASTGIASTGELFF.